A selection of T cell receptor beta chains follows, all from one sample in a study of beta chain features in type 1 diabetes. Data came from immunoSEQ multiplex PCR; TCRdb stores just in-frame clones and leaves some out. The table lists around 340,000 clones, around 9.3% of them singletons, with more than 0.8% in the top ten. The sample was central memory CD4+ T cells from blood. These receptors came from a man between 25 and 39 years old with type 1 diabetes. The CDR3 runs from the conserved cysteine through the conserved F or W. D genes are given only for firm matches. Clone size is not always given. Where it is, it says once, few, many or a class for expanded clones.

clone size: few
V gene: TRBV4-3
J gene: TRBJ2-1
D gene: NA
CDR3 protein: CASSPQGGGAKVEQFF
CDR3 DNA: TGCGCCAGCAGCCCCCAGGGAGGGGGGGCGAAAGTTGAGCAGTTCTTC

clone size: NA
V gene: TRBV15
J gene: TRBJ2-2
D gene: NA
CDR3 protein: CATSPYGQANTGELFF
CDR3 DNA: TGTGCCACCAGCCCTTATGGGCAGGCGAACACCGGGGAGCTGTTTTTT

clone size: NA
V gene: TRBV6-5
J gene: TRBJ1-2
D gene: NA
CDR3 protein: CASSYGQSYGYTF
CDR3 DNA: TGTGCCAGCAGTTATGGGCAGAGCTATGGCTACACCTTC

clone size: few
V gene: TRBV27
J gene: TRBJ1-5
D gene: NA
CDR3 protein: CASSLGSYSNQPQHF
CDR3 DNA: TGTGCCAGCAGTTTAGGAAGCTATAGCAATCAGCCCCAGCATTTT

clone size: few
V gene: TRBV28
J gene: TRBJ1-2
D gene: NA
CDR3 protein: CASMEQGRYYGYTF
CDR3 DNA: TGTGCCAGCATGGAGCAGGGCCGTTACTATGGCTACACCTTC

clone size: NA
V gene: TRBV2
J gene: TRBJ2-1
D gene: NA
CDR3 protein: CASSDHPINEQFF
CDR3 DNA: TGTGCCAGCAGTGATCACCCAATTAATGAGCAGTTCTTC

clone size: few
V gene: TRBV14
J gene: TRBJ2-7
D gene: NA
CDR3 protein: CASSQGLMGEQYF
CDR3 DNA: TGTGCCAGCAGCCAGGGGTTAATGGGAGAGCAGTACTTC

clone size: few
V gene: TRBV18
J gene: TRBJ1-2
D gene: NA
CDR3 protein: CASSPDRPYGYTF
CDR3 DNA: TGTGCCAGCTCACCTGACAGACCCTATGGCTACACCTTC

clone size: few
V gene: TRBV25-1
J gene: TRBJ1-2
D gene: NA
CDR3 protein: CASSVGSDYGYTF
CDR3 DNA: TGTGCCAGCAGTGTAGGGAGCGACTATGGCTACACCTTC

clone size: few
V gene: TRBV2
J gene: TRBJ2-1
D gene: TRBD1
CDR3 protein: CASSEDRTGGNEQFF
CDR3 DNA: TGTGCCAGCAGTGAAGACAGGACAGGAGGAAATGAGCAGTTCTTC

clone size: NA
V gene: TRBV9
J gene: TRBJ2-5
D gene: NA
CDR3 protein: CASSQYQETQYF
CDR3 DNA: TGTGCCAGCAGTCAATACCAAGAGACCCAGTACTTC

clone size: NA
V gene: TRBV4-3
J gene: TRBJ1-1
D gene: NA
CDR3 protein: CASSPQTYTEAFF
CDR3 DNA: TGCGCCAGCAGCCCTCAGACTTACACTGAAGCTTTCTTT

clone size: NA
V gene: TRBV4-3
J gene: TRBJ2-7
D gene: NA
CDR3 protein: CASSQGLGGEQYF
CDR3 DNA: TGCGCCAGCAGCCAAGGTTTAGGGGGCGAGCAGTACTTC

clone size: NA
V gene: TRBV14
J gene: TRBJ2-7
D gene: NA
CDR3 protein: CASNRTYEQYF
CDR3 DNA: TGTGCCAGCAATAGAACCTACGAGCAGTACTTC

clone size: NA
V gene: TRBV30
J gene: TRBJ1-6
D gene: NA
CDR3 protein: CAWTRWGENSPLHF
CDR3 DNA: TGTGCCTGGACTCGATGGGGGGAAAATTCACCCCTCCACTTT

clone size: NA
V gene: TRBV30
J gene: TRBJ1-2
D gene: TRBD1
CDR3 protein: CAWRRPGGGYTF
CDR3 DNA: TGTGCCTGGAGACGCCCAGGGGGTGGCTACACCTTC

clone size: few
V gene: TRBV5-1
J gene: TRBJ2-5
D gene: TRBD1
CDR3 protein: CASGSLGTAEETQYF
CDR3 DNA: TGCGCCAGCGGATCCCTGGGGACAGCCGAAGAGACCCAGTACTTC

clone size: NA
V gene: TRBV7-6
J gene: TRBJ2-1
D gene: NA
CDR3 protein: CASSLGQQVDEQFF
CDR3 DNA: TGTGCCAGCAGCTTAGGTCAACAGGTGGATGAGCAGTTCTTC

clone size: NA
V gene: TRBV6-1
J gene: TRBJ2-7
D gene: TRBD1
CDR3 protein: CASRFGGTGGNEQYF
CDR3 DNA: TGTGCCAGCAGATTTGGAGGGACAGGGGGGAACGAGCAGTACTTC

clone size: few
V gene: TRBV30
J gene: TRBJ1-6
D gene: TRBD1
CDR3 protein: CAHGTGSSPLHF
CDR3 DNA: TGTGCCCATGGGACAGGGAGCTCACCCCTCCACTTT

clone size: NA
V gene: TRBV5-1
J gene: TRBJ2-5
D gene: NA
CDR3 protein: CASSLQGDETQYF
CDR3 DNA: TGCGCCAGCAGCTTGCAGGGAGACGAGACCCAGTACTTC

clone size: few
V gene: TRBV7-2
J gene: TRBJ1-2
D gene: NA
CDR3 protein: CASSLDRGRTYGYTF
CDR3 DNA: TGTGCCAGCAGCTTAGACCGGGGGCGTACCTATGGCTACACCTTC

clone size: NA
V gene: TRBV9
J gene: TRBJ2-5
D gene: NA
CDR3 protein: CASSAGPSKETQYF
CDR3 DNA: TGTGCCAGCAGCGCTGGCCCATCAAAAGAGACCCAGTACTTC

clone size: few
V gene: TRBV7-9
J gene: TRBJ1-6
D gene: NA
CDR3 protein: CASSRLGPDSPLHF
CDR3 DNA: TGTGCCAGCAGCCGACTTGGACCGGATTCACCCCTCCACTTT

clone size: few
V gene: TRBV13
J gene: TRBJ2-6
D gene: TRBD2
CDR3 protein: CASSQTSGGAGANVLTF
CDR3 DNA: TGTGCCAGCAGCCAGACTAGCGGGGGGGCTGGGGCCAACGTCCTGACTTTC

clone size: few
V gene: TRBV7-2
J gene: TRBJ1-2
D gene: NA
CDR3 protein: CASSITGTLPTGGYTF
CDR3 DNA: TGTGCCAGCAGCATTACCGGGACACTACCCACCGGAGGCTACACCTTC

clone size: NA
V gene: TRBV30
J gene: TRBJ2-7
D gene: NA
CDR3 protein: CAWSLTGFYEQYF
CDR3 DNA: TGTGCCTGGAGTCTTACAGGATTCTACGAGCAGTACTTC

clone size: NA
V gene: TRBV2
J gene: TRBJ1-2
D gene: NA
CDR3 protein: CASIDGGRQRYYGYTF
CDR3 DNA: TGTGCCAGCATCGACGGTGGCCGACAACGCTACTATGGCTACACCTTC

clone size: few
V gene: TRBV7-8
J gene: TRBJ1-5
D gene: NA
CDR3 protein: CASGGTRGQPQHF
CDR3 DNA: TGTGCCAGTGGGGGGACGCGAGGGCAGCCCCAGCATTTT

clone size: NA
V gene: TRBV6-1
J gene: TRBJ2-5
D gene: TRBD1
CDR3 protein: CASGQGARGETQYF
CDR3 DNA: TGTGCCAGCGGACAGGGGGCGCGAGGGGAGACCCAGTACTTC

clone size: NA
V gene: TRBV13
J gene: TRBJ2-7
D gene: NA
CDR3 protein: CASSSQGSYEQYF
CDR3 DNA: TGTGCCAGCAGCTCGCAGGGCTCCTACGAGCAGTACTTC

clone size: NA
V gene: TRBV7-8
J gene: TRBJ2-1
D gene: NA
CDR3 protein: CASSQRQGEGEQFF
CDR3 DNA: TGTGCCAGCAGCCAGAGGCAAGGGGAAGGTGAGCAGTTCTTC

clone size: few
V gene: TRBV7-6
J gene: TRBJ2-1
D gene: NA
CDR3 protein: CASSPEGGKSYNEQFF
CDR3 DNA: TGTGCCAGCAGCCCAGAGGGGGGCAAGTCCTACAATGAGCAGTTCTTC

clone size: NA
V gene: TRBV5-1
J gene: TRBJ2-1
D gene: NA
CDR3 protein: CASRSSGAGYNEQFF
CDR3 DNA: TGCGCCAGCAGATCCTCCGGGGCGGGATACAATGAGCAGTTCTTC

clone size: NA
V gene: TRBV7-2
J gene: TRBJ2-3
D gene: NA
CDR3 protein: CASSFAQEKYF
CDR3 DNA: TGTGCCAGCAGCTTCGCTCAAGAAAAGTATTTT

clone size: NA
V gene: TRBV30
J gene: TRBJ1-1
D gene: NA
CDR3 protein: CAWSGAGGEAFF
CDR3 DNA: TGTGCCTGGAGCGGAGCGGGGGGGGAAGCTTTCTTT

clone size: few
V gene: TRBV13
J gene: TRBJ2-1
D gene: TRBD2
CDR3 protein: CASSQGLAGDNEQFF
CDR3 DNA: TGTGCCAGCAGCCAAGGACTAGCGGGAGACAATGAGCAGTTCTTC

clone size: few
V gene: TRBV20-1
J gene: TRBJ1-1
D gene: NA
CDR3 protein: CSAGGNTEAFF
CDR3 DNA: TGCAGTGCGGGCGGGAACACTGAAGCTTTCTTT

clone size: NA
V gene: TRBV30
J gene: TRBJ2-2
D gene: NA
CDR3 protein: CAWGSGTAYTGELFF
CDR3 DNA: TGTGCCTGGGGGAGCGGGACAGCGTACACCGGGGAGCTGTTTTTT

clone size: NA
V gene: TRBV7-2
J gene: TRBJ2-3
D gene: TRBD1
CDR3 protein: CASSLAVGTGQYTQYF
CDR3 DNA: TGTGCCAGCAGCTTAGCTGTTGGGACAGGGCAATATACGCAGTATTTT

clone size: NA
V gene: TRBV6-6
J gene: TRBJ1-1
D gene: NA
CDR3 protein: CASSYSFRLNTEAFF
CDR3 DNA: TGTGCCAGCAGTTACTCGTTCCGTTTGAACACTGAAGCTTTCTTT

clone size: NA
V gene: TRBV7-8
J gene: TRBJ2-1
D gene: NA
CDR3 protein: CASSPLGAGSGWNEQFF
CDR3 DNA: TGTGCCAGCAGCCCTCTGGGGGCAGGTAGCGGTTGGAATGAGCAGTTCTTC